This T cell receptor (beta chain) was recorded in a study of T cell responses to AZD1222 COVID-19 vaccine. Study-level points and caveats: Spike-wide vaccine-associated CD4 TCRs dominated at 160-218 and 743-854. After the peak T cell response, and only then, were repertoires sampled. Reportedly, close to half of spike-specific TCRs are directed against unmutated variant regions.

Germline V gene data show CDR1 as SGHTA and CDR2 as FQGNSA. The CDR3 length is 15 residues. The V segment lost 6 bases and the J segment 3 bases; nucleotides outside the gene matches: 8. A remark on this clone: The antigen remains unidentified.

The assay was immunoSEQ multiplex PCR, and TCRdb's table has in-frame clones only and misses some. The sample shows 150,000 or so clones, 93% of them seen only once. The source is an adult in good health. Source: peripheral blood, taken on day 0 of AZD1222 vaccination. The chain employs TRBV7-2 and TRBJ1-1, with 9 positions matching TRBD1. CDR3 sequence (DNA): TGTGCCAGCAGTTTTACAGGGGGCTACGACACTGAAGCTTTCTTT. Translation gives CASSFTGGYDTEAFF.